The 5 T cell receptor beta chains below come from one sample, sequenced in a study of beta chain features in type 1 diabetes. The study reverse transcribed the entire isolated RNA, so it sequenced expressed TCRB transcripts. The repertoire was sequenced with immunoSEQ multiplex PCR; TCRdb's copy has only in-frame clones and lacks some. The repertoire has roughly 330,000 clones, around an eighth of them found once; the top ten carry 0.015%. Findings and limits, study-wide: People with Type 1 diabetes carried modestly yet significantly shorter TCRB CDR3s in all four CD4+ subsets.

These TCRs' antigens remain unknown. The sample comprised naive CD4+ T cells from blood. Source of these receptors: a woman under 30 with type 1 diabetes.

This clone was seen more than once but under ten times. This CDR3 is also generated by other DNA sequences in the sample. The chain is built from TRBV28 and TRBJ1-5; the D is unclear. This CDR3 region has 11 residues. Germline assignment: CDR1 MDHEN and CDR2 SYDVKM. Trimming stripped 4 bases from V and 5 bases from J, with 3 bases between. CDR3 loop: CASSSDQPQHF. The CDR3 DNA is TGTGCCAGCAGTTCGGATCAGCCCCAGCATTTT.

This clone has a handful of counts. The V gene is TRBV5-1, the J gene TRBJ2-5; TRBD2 might be the D (5 bases). Trimming shortened V by 4 bases and J by 1 base, and 8 bases separated the two germline ends. Germline V lookup: CDR1 SGHRS, CDR2 YFSETQ. The length of the CDR3 is 13 residues. As DNA, the CDR3 is TGCGCCAGCAGCCCGCGGGCCCAAGAGACCCAGTACTTC. As protein: CASSPRAQETQYF.

The chain employs TRBV30 and TRBJ2-1; 7 bases are shared with TRBD2. From germline, CDR1 is GTSNPN and CDR2 SVGIG (reference sequence). The CDR3 spans 12 residues. The junction had 6 bases not matched to a gene; V was cut back by 4 bases and J by 9 bases. The CDR3 reads CAWIGGGGEQFF. In DNA, the CDR3 is TGTGCCTGGATTGGGGGGGGAGGTGAGCAGTTCTTC.

V is TRBV18 and J is TRBJ2-7; D is undetermined. Germline V gives CDR1 KGHSH, CDR2 LQKENI. The CDR3 is made up of 15 amino acids. V was cut by 3 bases and J by 0 bases, with 12 bases left in between. The CDR3 DNA reads TGTGCCAGCTCACCCTCCTCCGGTAGCTCCTACGAGCAGTACTTC. Translation: CASSPSSGSSYEQYF.

This clone has a handful of counts. J is TRBJ1-1 and V is TRBV5-4; D might be TRBD1 (6 bases). There are 16 residues in the CDR3. Trimming removed 0 bases at V and 5 bases at J, with 17 bases between. CDR1 and CDR2 from the germline V gene are SGHNT and YYREEE (reference sequence). In nucleotides, the CDR3 is TGTGCCAGCAGCTTGGCCAGGCAGGGGCGGAGTACTGAAGCTTTCTTT. This sequence encodes CASSLARQGRSTEAFF.